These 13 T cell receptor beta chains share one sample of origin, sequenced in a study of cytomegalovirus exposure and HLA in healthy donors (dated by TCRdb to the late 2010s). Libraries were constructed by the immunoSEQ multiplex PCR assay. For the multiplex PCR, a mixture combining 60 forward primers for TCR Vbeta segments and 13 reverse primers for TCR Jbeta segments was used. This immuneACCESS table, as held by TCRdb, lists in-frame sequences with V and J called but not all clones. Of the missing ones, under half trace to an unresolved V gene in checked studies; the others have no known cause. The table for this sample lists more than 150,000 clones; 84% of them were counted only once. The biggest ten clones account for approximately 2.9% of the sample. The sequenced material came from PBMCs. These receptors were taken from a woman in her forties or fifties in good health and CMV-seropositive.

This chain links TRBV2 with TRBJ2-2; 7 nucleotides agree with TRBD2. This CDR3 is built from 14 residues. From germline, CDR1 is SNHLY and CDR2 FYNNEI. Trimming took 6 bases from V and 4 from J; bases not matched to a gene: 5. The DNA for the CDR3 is TGTGCCAGCAGAAATAGCGGGCCCACCGGGGAGCTGTTTTTT. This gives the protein CASRNSGPTGELFF.

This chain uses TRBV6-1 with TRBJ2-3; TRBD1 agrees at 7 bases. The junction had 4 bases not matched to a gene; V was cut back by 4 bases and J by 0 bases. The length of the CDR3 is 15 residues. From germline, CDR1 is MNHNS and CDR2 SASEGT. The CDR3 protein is CASSVQGYSTDTQYF. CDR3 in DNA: TGTGCCAGCAGTGTACAGGGGTATAGCACAGATACGCAGTATTTT.

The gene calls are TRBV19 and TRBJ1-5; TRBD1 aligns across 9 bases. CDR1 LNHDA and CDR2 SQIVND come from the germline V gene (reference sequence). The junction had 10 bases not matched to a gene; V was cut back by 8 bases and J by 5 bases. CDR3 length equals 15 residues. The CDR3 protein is CASLGTGLGDQPQHF. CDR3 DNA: TGTGCCAGTTTAGGGACAGGGCTAGGGGATCAGCCCCAGCATTTT.

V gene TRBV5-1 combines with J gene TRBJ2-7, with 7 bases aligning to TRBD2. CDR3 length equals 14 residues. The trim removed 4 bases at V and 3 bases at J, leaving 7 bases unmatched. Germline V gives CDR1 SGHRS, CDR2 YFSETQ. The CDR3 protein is CASSPVTGGYEQYF. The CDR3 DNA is TGCGCCAGCAGCCCCGTGACGGGGGGCTACGAGCAGTACTTC.

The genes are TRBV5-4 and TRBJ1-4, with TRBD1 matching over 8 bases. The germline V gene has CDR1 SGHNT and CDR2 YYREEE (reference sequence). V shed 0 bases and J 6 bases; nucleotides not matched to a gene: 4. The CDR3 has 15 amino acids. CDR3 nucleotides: TGTGCCAGCAGCTTGGGACAGGGGAGGGATGAAAAACTGTTTTTT. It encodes CASSLGQGRDEKLFF.

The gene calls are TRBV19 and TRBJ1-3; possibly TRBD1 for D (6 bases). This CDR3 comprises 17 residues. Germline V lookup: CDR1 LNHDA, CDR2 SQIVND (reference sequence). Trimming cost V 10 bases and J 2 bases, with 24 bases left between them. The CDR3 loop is CANRGALRLWPGNTIYF. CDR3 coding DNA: TGTGCCAATCGGGGGGCACTTAGATTATGGCCTGGAAACACCATATATTTT.

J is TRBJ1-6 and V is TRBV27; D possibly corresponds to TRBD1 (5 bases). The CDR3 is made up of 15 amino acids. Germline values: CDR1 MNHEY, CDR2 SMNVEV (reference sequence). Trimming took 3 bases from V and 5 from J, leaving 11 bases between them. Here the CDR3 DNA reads TGTGCCAGCAGTTTCGACAAGGGGAATAATTCACCCCTCCACTTT. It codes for CASSFDKGNNSPLHF.

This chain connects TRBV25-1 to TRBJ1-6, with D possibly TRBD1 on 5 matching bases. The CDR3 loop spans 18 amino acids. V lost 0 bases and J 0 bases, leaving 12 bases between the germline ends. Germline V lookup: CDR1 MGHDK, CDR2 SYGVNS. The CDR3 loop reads CASSEYKGFSSYNSPLHF. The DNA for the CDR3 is TGTGCCAGCAGTGAATACAAGGGGTTCAGCTCCTATAATTCACCCCTCCACTTT.

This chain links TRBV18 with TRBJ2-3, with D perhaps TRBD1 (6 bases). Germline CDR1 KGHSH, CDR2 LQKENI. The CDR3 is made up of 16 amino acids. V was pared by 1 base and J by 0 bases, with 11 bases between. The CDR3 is CASSPRGGSSTDTQYF. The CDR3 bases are TGTGCCAGCTCACCACGTGGGGGCTCTAGCACAGATACGCAGTATTTT.

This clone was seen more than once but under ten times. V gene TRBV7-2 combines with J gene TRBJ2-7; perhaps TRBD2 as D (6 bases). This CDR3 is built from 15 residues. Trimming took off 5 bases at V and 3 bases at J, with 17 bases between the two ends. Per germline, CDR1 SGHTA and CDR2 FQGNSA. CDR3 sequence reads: CASSPTRDSFYEQYF. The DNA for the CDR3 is TGTGCCAGCAGCCCCACTCGGGACTCCTTCTACGAGCAGTACTTC.

The CDR3 bases are TGTGCCTGGAGACGAGAGCACTATGGCTACACCTTC. Translated, it gives CAWRREHYGYTF. This chain connects TRBV30 to TRBJ1-2, with D unresolved. V gave up 3 bases and J gave up 3 bases, with 8 bases separating them. Germline lookup yields CDR1 GTSNPN and CDR2 SVGIG (reference sequence). CDR3 length: 12 residues.

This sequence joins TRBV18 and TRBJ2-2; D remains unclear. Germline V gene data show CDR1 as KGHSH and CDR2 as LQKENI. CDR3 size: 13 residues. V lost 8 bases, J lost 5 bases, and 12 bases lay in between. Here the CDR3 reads CASTESATGELFF. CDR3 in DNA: TGTGCCAGCACAGAATCCGCTACCGGGGAGCTGTTTTTT.

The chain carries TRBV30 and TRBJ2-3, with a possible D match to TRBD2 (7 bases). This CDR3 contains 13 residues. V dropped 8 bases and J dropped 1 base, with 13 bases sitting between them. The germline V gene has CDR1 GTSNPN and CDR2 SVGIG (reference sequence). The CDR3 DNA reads TGTGCCCTCCGGGGGGCTGGCACAGATACGCAGTATTTT. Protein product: CALRGAGTDTQYF. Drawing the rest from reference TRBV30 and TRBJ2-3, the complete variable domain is SQTIHQWPATLVQPVGSPLSLECTVEGTSNPNLYWYRQAAGRGLQLLFYSVGIGQISSEVPQNLSASRPQDRQFILSSKKLLLSDSGFYLCALRGAGTDTQYFGPGTRLTVL.